The sequence of this T cell receptor (beta chain) was determined in a study of patients and donors after allogeneic stem cell transplantation. TCRdb processed the RT-PCR reads anew with MiXCR; each CDR3 protein has one entry. This sample yields 900,000 to 1,000,000 distinct CDR3 sequences, of which more than 15% are seen a single time; roughly 6.4% belongs to the top ten. The source of this sequence is a human donor who was either an allogeneic HSCT recipient or a stem cell or donor lymphocyte infusion donor (not recorded which). It is not recorded whose cells these are; they may come from a transplant donor. The sequenced material came from blood, either unsorted or a sorted T cell fraction (not recorded which).

The CDR3 here is CASSLSQRRHEKLFF. In DNA, the CDR3 is TGTGCCAGCAGTTTATCCCAGAGGCGACATGAAAAACTGTTTTTT. The chain employs TRBV27 and TRBJ1-4; D uncertain. The CDR3 extends over 15 amino acids. CDR1 is MNHEY and CDR2 is SMNVEV in the germline V gene (reference sequence). Trimming removed 0 bases from V and 6 bases from J, with 11 bases in between.